Sequencing of this T cell receptor (beta chain) was carried out in a study of human T cells and chemical hapten exposure. Overall study results and limits: There was alopecia in the donors, so their immune response may differ from that of healthy people.

The CDR3 spans 15 residues. Germline assignment: CDR1 MNHEY and CDR2 SVGEGT. V lost 4 bases and J 2 bases, leaving 13 bases between the germline ends. Time point: pre-sensitization, week 0. The treatment was: therapeutic diphenylcyclopropenone sensitization with weekly scalp DPC. Prior to application of each patch test, blood was drawn. This clonotype was recorded many times. The target antigen is unknown. Individual cDNA molecules (in the library) carried attached unique molecular identifiers. Via MiXCR, TCRdb re-called the RACE reads, giving one row per CDR3 protein. The data contain roughly 380,000 distinct CDR3 sequences, roughly 4.6% of them seen just once; the ten biggest clones take up 2.5% to 3%.

The chain joins TRBV6-2 or TRBV6-3 to TRBJ2-3; possibly TRBD2 for D (6 bases). The sequences come from whole blood, collected in connection with sensitization to the hapten diphenylcyclopropenone (DPC). The sequence came from a woman aged 50 to 60 with alopecia areata. Some clones in this sample may be carry-over from other donors' samples. CDR3 protein: CASSSEGGPTDTQYF. The DNA for the CDR3 is TGTGCCAGCAGTTCGGAGGGAGGACCCACAGATACGCAGTATTTT.